Listed below are T cell receptor beta chains from one sample, sequenced in a study of blood T cell repertoires in COVID-19. Produced via immunoSEQ multiplex PCR; TCRdb's table is partial and in-frame only. The repertoire holds 300,000 to 400,000 clones, with more than 70% as singletons. The sequenced sample was peripheral blood. These receptor sequences come from a woman between 55 and 75 years old with COVID-19, enrolled during active disease. CDR3s include the opening cysteine and the closing phenylalanine or tryptophan. Fields, in order: clone size, V gene, D gene, J gene, CDR3 DNA, CDR3 protein. A D gene is named only where the DNA matches it firmly. Where a row states a size, it is once, few, many or the class of an expanded clone; other rows omit it.

size: NA; V: TRBV9; D: TRBD1; J: TRBJ1-2; DNA: TGTGCCAGCAGCGTAGCGGCCCTGAGTGACAGGGTTGGCTACACCTTC; CDR3: CASSVAALSDRVGYTF
size: many; V: TRBV11-1; D: NA; J: TRBJ2-2; DNA: TGTGCCAGCAGCCCAGGGGTCGGTCTACCCACCGGGGAGCTGTTTTTT; CDR3: CASSPGVGLPTGELFF
size: NA; V: TRBV7-9; D: NA; J: TRBJ1-2; DNA: TGTGCCAGCAGCTTATTCCCCGCCCTAGAGGGCTACACCTTC; CDR3: CASSLFPALEGYTF
size: NA; V: TRBV7-9; D: NA; J: TRBJ1-3; DNA: TGTGCCAGCAGCGAGATAGGGGCTGGAAACACCATATATTTT; CDR3: CASSEIGAGNTIYF
size: few; V: TRBV28; D: TRBD1; J: TRBJ1-1; DNA: TGTGCCAGCAACCCTACCCCGGGACAGGGGAACACTGAAGCTTTCTTT; CDR3: CASNPTPGQGNTEAFF
size: NA; V: TRBV2; D: TRBD1; J: TRBJ1-5; DNA: TGTGCCAGCAGTTCGGGACAGTCTCTATATCAGCCCCAGCATTTT; CDR3: CASSSGQSLYQPQHF
size: NA; V: TRBV18; D: NA; J: TRBJ2-3; DNA: TGTGCCAGCTCACCACCGGGTCACAGGTCCTACACAGATACGCAGTATTTT; CDR3: CASSPPGHRSYTDTQYF
size: NA; V: TRBV29-1; D: NA; J: TRBJ1-2; DNA: TGCAGCGTTGAAGACGGTAACTATGGCTACACCTTC; CDR3: CSVEDGNYGYTF
size: NA; V: TRBV5-1; D: NA; J: TRBJ1-1; DNA: TGCGCCAGCAGCTTCGTAAGGGGCACTGAAGCTTTCTTT; CDR3: CASSFVRGTEAFF
size: once; V: TRBV5-1; D: TRBD1; J: TRBJ2-7; DNA: TGCGCCAGCAGCCTAACGGGACAGGGGCACAACGAGCAGTACTTC; CDR3: CASSLTGQGHNEQYF
size: once; V: TRBV2; D: NA; J: TRBJ2-7; DNA: TGTGCCAGCAGTGTTTTAGGGAGGTCCTACGAGCAGTACTTC; CDR3: CASSVLGRSYEQYF
size: few; V: TRBV18; D: NA; J: TRBJ1-1; DNA: TGTGCCAGCTCACAAACAGGGAACACTGAAGCTTTCTTT; CDR3: CASSQTGNTEAFF
size: NA; V: TRBV18; D: NA; J: TRBJ1-2; DNA: TGTGCCAGCTCACCCGCCGGGACAAGCCAATACTCATTATTGGGCTACACCTTC; CDR3: CASSPAGTSQYSLLGYTF
size: few; V: TRBV27; D: TRBD2; J: TRBJ2-1; DNA: TGTGCCAGCGATTCCCTCGGGACTAGCGGGGCGACGGGTGAGCAGTTCTTC; CDR3: CASDSLGTSGATGEQFF
size: NA; V: TRBV4-1; D: NA; J: TRBJ1-6; DNA: TGCGCCAGCAGCCAAGATGTACAGGCACTAAATTCACCCCTCCACTTT; CDR3: CASSQDVQALNSPLHF
size: once; V: TRBV19; D: TRBD1; J: TRBJ2-7; DNA: TGTGCCAGTAGTATCTTCAGGGGGCCCTACGAGCAGTACTTC; CDR3: CASSIFRGPYEQYF
size: NA; V: TRBV9; D: NA; J: TRBJ2-2; DNA: TGTGCCAGCAGCGTACTAGCGTCGGCCGGGGAGCTGTTTTTT; CDR3: CASSVLASAGELFF
size: NA; V: TRBV5-1; D: NA; J: TRBJ1-2; DNA: TGCGCCAGCAGCGTCACAAACGGCTACACCTTC; CDR3: CASSVTNGYTF
size: NA; V: TRBV5-1; D: NA; J: TRBJ1-2; DNA: TGCGCCAGCAGAATCGGGGGGAATAGTGGCTATGGCTACACCTTC; CDR3: CASRIGGNSGYGYTF
size: NA; V: TRBV19; D: TRBD2; J: TRBJ2-1; DNA: TGTGCCAGTATGAACCCGGTAGCGGGGGGGGGTGAGCAGTTCTTC; CDR3: CASMNPVAGGGEQFF
size: NA; V: TRBV7-9; D: TRBD2; J: TRBJ2-7; DNA: TGTGCCAGCAGCTACCTAGCGGGGGGGCGGTACGAGCAGTACTTC; CDR3: CASSYLAGGRYEQYF
size: NA; V: TRBV6-5; D: NA; J: TRBJ2-7; DNA: TGTGCCAGCAGTTTCGCCAGGCTTTTACACCGGGAGCAGTACTTC; CDR3: CASSFARLLHREQYF
size: NA; V: TRBV2; D: TRBD2; J: TRBJ2-1; DNA: TGTGCCAGCAGTGAAGCACTAGCGGGGGGGCCCTATGAGCAGTTCTTC; CDR3: CASSEALAGGPYEQFF
size: once; V: TRBV5-1; D: TRBD2; J: TRBJ2-5; DNA: TGCGCCAGCAGCCCGACTAGCGCTTCTCAAGAGACCCAGTACTTC; CDR3: CASSPTSASQETQYF
size: NA; V: TRBV3-1/TRBV3-2; D: TRBD1; J: TRBJ1-3; DNA: TGTGCCAGCAGCAGACAGGGTCGGTCGCTGGCTGGAAACACCATATATTTT; CDR3: CASSRQGRSLAGNTIYF
size: NA; V: TRBV7-2; D: TRBD1; J: TRBJ1-5; DNA: TGTGCCAGCAGCTCAGAGGGGGCTCGTAATCAGCCCCAGCATTTT; CDR3: CASSSEGARNQPQHF
size: NA; V: TRBV4-1; D: NA; J: TRBJ1-1; DNA: TGCGCCAGCAGCCAAAATCCCCATGCGGGAACTGAAGCTTTCTTT; CDR3: CASSQNPHAGTEAFF
size: NA; V: TRBV6-5; D: NA; J: TRBJ1-1; DNA: TGTGCCAGCAGTTCCACAGCTATGAACACTGAAGCTTTCTTT; CDR3: CASSSTAMNTEAFF
size: NA; V: TRBV2; D: NA; J: TRBJ1-2; DNA: TGTGCCAGCAGTAAGGACAGCTATGGCTACACCTTC; CDR3: CASSKDSYGYTF
size: NA; V: TRBV6-6; D: NA; J: TRBJ2-5; DNA: TGTGCCAGCAGTTACCAGGGTAGGGGTGAGACCCAGTACTTC; CDR3: CASSYQGRGETQYF
size: NA; V: TRBV2; D: TRBD1; J: TRBJ1-1; DNA: TGTGCCAGCAGCGTAGGACAGGGAAGGGGTGGCCTTGAAGCTTTCTTT; CDR3: CASSVGQGRGGLEAFF
size: few; V: TRBV7-7; D: NA; J: TRBJ1-6; DNA: TGTGCTAGCAGCTCCGGACAGCGGAATTCACCCCTCCACTTT; CDR3: CASSSGQRNSPLHF
size: NA; V: TRBV21-1; D: NA; J: TRBJ1-4; DNA: TGTGCCAGCAGTTCAGGGGTGGCTAATGAAAAACTGTTTTTT; CDR3: CASSSGVANEKLFF
size: NA; V: TRBV5-5; D: NA; J: TRBJ1-1; DNA: TGTGCCAGCAGCACTCATAAAGGGACACGGAACACTGAAGCTTTCTTT; CDR3: CASSTHKGTRNTEAFF
size: NA; V: TRBV2; D: TRBD1; J: TRBJ1-1; DNA: TGTGCCAGCAAATACAGGGGGATGAACACTGAAGCTTTCTTT; CDR3: CASKYRGMNTEAFF
size: NA; V: TRBV15; D: NA; J: TRBJ1-4; DNA: TGTGCCACCAGCAGACAGAACAGCGGCATAAGGGAAAAACTGTTTTTT; CDR3: CATSRQNSGIREKLFF
size: NA; V: TRBV28; D: NA; J: TRBJ1-1; DNA: TGTGCCAGCAGCGGAGGTGGGGACACTGAAGCTTTCTTT; CDR3: CASSGGGDTEAFF
size: NA; V: TRBV18; D: TRBD1; J: TRBJ2-4; DNA: TGTGCCAGCTCATCCGGACAGGAAAACATTCAGTACTTC; CDR3: CASSSGQENIQYF
size: NA; V: TRBV5-5; D: NA; J: TRBJ1-3; DNA: TGTGCCAGCAGCTTGGATGCAGGGAACTCTGGAAACACCATATATTTT; CDR3: CASSLDAGNSGNTIYF
size: NA; V: TRBV2; D: TRBD1; J: TRBJ2-7; DNA: TGTGCCAGCACCCCAGGACAGGGGACCTACGAGCAGTACTTC; CDR3: CASTPGQGTYEQYF
size: NA; V: TRBV6-5; D: NA; J: TRBJ1-2; DNA: TGTGCCAGCAGTTACTCAGGGGGCTATGGCTACACCTTC; CDR3: CASSYSGGYGYTF
size: NA; V: TRBV5-1; D: TRBD2; J: TRBJ2-3; DNA: TGCGCCAGCACCCTGGGACTAGCGGGGGCTAGCACAGATACGCAGTATTTT; CDR3: CASTLGLAGASTDTQYF
size: NA; V: TRBV5-1; D: TRBD2; J: TRBJ2-3; DNA: TGCGCCAGCAGCACCCGGACTAGCGGGGGGGACAGCACAGATACGCAGTATTTT; CDR3: CASSTRTSGGDSTDTQYF
size: NA; V: TRBV12-3/TRBV12-4; D: NA; J: TRBJ1-4; DNA: TGTGCCAGCAGGTCCCTTAATGAAAAACTGTTTTTT; CDR3: CASRSLNEKLFF
size: NA; V: TRBV24-1; D: NA; J: TRBJ1-5; DNA: TGTGCCACCAGTGATGCATCGGGGGGGGCGTACCAGCCCCAGCATTTT; CDR3: CATSDASGGAYQPQHF
size: NA; V: TRBV5-8; D: NA; J: TRBJ1-5; DNA: TGTGCCAGTCCCTCTTGGCTGCAGCCCCAGCATTTT; CDR3: CASPSWLQPQHF
size: NA; V: TRBV5-4; D: NA; J: TRBJ1-2; DNA: TGTGCCAGCAGCTTGCCACAGGGTAGCTATGGCTACACCTTC; CDR3: CASSLPQGSYGYTF
size: few; V: TRBV4-1; D: TRBD1; J: TRBJ1-2; DNA: TGCGCCAGCAGCCAAGATAGGTGGGACAGGGGGCAGAGTGGCTACACCTTC; CDR3: CASSQDRWDRGQSGYTF
size: NA; V: TRBV18; D: TRBD1; J: TRBJ1-2; DNA: TGTGCCAGCTCCCCTAACACAGGGGCCCATGGCTACACCTTC; CDR3: CASSPNTGAHGYTF
size: NA; V: TRBV5-4; D: TRBD1; J: TRBJ2-3; DNA: TGTGCCAGCAGCTCCCGGGACAGGGGGTTGTCAGATACGCAGTATTTT; CDR3: CASSSRDRGLSDTQYF
size: NA; V: TRBV30; D: NA; J: TRBJ1-5; DNA: TGTGCCTGGAGCCCTGCCCCAGGGGTTAACCAGCCCCAGCATTTT; CDR3: CAWSPAPGVNQPQHF
size: NA; V: TRBV19; D: NA; J: TRBJ1-6; DNA: TGTGCCAGTAGGACGGAGGGGTTTAATTCACCCCTCCACTTT; CDR3: CASRTEGFNSPLHF
size: NA; V: TRBV7-9; D: NA; J: TRBJ1-3; DNA: TGTGCCAGCAGCTTCTTAGATGGAAACACCATATATTTT; CDR3: CASSFLDGNTIYF
size: NA; V: TRBV7-2; D: TRBD1; J: TRBJ2-7; DNA: TGTGCCAGCAGCTTAGCTACAAACAGGGGCCACGAGCAGTACTTC; CDR3: CASSLATNRGHEQYF
size: NA; V: TRBV19; D: NA; J: TRBJ2-7; DNA: TGTGCCAGTAGTATCTCGAGCTCCTACGAGCAGTACTTC; CDR3: CASSISSSYEQYF
size: NA; V: TRBV3-1/TRBV3-2; D: TRBD1; J: TRBJ1-5; DNA: TGTGCCAGCAGCCAAGGTTGGGGAGGACAGGGGGATCAGCCCCAGCATTTT; CDR3: CASSQGWGGQGDQPQHF
size: NA; V: TRBV6-5; D: NA; J: TRBJ1-6; DNA: TGTGCCAGCAGTTCCCGTCAAACGGTATCACCCCTCCACTTT; CDR3: CASSSRQTVSPLHF
size: NA; V: TRBV19; D: NA; J: TRBJ1-1; DNA: TGTGCCAGTAGTATATCACAGATGAACACTGAAGCTTTCTTT; CDR3: CASSISQMNTEAFF
size: NA; V: TRBV3-1/TRBV3-2; D: NA; J: TRBJ2-3; DNA: TGTGCCAGCAGCCTTCGCGAGAGCACAGATACGCAGTATTTT; CDR3: CASSLRESTDTQYF